This T cell receptor beta chain was retrieved from a study of breast tumors, draining lymph nodes, adjacent tissues. Overall study findings and caveats: Compared with basal-like, luminal-like tumors shared significantly more repertoire with nontumor tissue. Compared with lymph nodes, tumors were less diverse; compared with nontumor tissue, more. The lymph node origin of tumor T cells was framed as consistent with a hypothesis, not demonstrated.

Per the germline V gene, CDR1 is KGHSH and CDR2 is LQKENI. V lost 3 bases and J lost 4, with 16 bases in between. This CDR3 is built from 15 residues. Each CDR3 protein gets one entry after TCRdb re-called the multiplex PCR reads with MiXCR. The sample consists of 270,000 or so distinct CDR3 sequences, over 25% of them appearing once. Samples came from axillary lymph nodes draining the breast cancer. A note on this clonotype: Its antigen is not known.

The sample taken for sequencing was axillary lymph node tissue. V is TRBV18 and J is TRBJ2-7; perhaps TRBD2 as D (5 bases). This sequence originates from a female donor with breast cancer. Some clones in this sample may be carry-over from other donors' samples. CDR3 sequence: CASSPRRPGNYEQYF. The DNA of the CDR3 is TGTGCCAGCTCACCCCGTCGCCCGGGGAATTACGAGCAGTACTTC. The full variable domain, rest sourced from reference TRBV18 and TRBJ2-7, is NAGVMQNPRHLVRRRGQEARLRCSPMKGHSHVYWYRQLPEEGLKFMVYLQKENIIDESGMPKERFSAEFPKEGPSILRIQQVVRGDSAAYFCASSPRRPGNYEQYFGPGTRLTVT.